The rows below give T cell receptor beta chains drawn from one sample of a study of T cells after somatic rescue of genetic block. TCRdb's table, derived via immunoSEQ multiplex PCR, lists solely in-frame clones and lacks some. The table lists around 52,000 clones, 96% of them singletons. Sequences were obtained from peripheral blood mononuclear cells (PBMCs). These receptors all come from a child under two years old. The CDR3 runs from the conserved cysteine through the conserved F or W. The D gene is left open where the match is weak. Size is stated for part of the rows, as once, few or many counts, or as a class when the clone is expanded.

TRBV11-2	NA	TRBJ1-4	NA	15	CASSPQTGANEKLFF	TGTGCCAGCAGCCCCCAAACAGGCGCGAATGAAAAACTGTTTTTT
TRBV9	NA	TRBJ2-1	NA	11	CASSFSDEQFF	TGTGCCAGCAGCTTTAGCGATGAGCAGTTCTTC
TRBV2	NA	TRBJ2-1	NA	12	CASSDLHNEQFF	TGTGCCAGCAGTGATCTTCACAATGAGCAGTTCTTC
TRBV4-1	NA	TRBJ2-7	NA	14	CASSQGPGKDEQYF	TGCGCCAGCAGCCAAGGACCAGGGAAGGACGAGCAGTACTTC
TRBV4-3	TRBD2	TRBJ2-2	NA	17	CASSQQTSGSGTGELFF	TGCGCCAGCAGCCAGCAGACTAGCGGGAGTGGCACCGGGGAGCTGTTTTTT
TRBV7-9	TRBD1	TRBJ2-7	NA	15	CASSTGTGGSYEQYF	TGTGCCAGCAGCACTGGGACAGGTGGTTCCTACGAGCAGTACTTC
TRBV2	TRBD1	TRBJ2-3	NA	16	CASSRQDRGDTDTQYF	TGTGCCAGCAGCCGTCAGGACAGGGGAGATACAGATACGCAGTATTTT
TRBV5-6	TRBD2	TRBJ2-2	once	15	CASSFPSGIAGELFF	TGTGCCAGCAGCTTTCCTAGCGGGATTGCCGGGGAGCTGTTTTTT
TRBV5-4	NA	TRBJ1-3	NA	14	CASSFGTAGNTIYF	TGTGCCAGCAGCTTCGGGACGGCTGGAAACACCATATATTTT
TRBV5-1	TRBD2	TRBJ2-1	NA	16	CASADRRLAEYNEQFF	TGCGCCAGCGCCGACCGCCGACTAGCGGAATACAATGAGCAGTTCTTC
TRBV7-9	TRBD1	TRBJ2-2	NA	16	CASSLGTGYNTGELFF	TGTGCCAGCAGCTTAGGGACAGGGTACAACACCGGGGAGCTGTTTTTT
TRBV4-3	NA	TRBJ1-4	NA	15	CASSQEERVNEKLFF	TGCGCCAGCAGCCAAGAGGAGAGGGTTAATGAAAAACTGTTTTTT
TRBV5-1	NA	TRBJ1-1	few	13	CASSLTGNTEAFF	TGCGCCAGCAGCTTAACAGGGAACACTGAAGCTTTCTTT
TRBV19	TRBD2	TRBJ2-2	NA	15	CASSITAGVTGELFF	TGTGCCAGTAGTATTACCGCGGGAGTCACCGGGGAGCTGTTTTTT
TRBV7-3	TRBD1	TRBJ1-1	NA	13	CASSAGTGLMTFF	TGTGCCAGCAGCGCTGGGACAGGGTTGATGACTTTCTTT
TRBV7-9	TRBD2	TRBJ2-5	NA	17	CASSSGTSGTIRETQYF	TGTGCCAGCAGCTCCGGGACTAGCGGAACAATCCGGGAGACCCAGTACTTC
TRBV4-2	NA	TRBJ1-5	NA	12	CASSQNNQPQHF	TGTGCCAGCAGCCAAAACAATCAGCCCCAGCATTTT
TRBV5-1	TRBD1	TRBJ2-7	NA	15	CASSPGTASSYEQYF	TGCGCCAGCAGCCCAGGGACAGCAAGCTCCTACGAGCAGTACTTC
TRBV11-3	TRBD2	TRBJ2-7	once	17	CASSLETGTSVSYEQYF	TGTGCCAGCAGCTTGGAGACCGGGACTAGCGTATCCTACGAGCAGTACTTC
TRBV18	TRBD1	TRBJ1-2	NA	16	CASSPGQGYSNYGYTF	TGTGCCAGCTCACCGGGACAGGGCTATTCTAACTATGGCTACACCTTC
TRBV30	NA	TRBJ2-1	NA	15	CAWSSLAPIFDEQFF	TGTGCCTGGAGTTCCCTAGCTCCTATTTTCGATGAGCAGTTCTTC
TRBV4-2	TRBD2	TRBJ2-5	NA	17	CASSQGGRGRAQETQYF	TGTGCCAGCAGCCAGGGGGGTCGCGGGAGGGCTCAAGAGACCCAGTACTTC
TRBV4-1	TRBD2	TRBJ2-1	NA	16	CASSHDPGLPYNEQFF	TGCGCCAGCAGCCATGACCCGGGACTACCTTACAATGAGCAGTTCTTC
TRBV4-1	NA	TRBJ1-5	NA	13	CASSQAPTQPQHF	TGCGCCAGCAGCCAAGCCCCCACCCAGCCCCAGCATTTT
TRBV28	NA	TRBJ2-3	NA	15	CASSFLGEGTDTQYF	TGTGCCAGCAGTTTTCTGGGAGAAGGCACAGATACGCAGTATTTT
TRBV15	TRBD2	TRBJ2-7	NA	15	CATSRDLGGFYEQYF	TGTGCCACCAGCAGAGATTTGGGGGGGTTCTACGAGCAGTACTTC
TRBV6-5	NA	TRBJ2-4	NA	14	CASSGSLAKNIQYF	TGTGCCAGCAGTGGGAGCCTAGCCAAAAACATTCAGTACTTC
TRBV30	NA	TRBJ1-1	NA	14	CAWSVSGINTEAFF	TGTGCCTGGAGTGTATCCGGAATCAACACTGAAGCTTTCTTT
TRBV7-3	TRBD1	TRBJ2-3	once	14	CASSFRGREDTQYF	TGTGCCAGCAGCTTCAGGGGGCGCGAAGATACGCAGTATTTT
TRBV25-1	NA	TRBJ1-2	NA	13	CASSSPGGGGYTF	TGTGCCAGCAGTTCCCCGGGGGGTGGAGGCTACACCTTC
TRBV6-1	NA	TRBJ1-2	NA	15	CASADDQGRNYGYTF	TGTGCCAGCGCCGACGACCAGGGGCGCAACTATGGCTACACCTTC
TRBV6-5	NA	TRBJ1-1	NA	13	CASSYVRGTEAFF	TGTGCCAGCAGTTACGTAAGGGGGACTGAAGCTTTCTTT
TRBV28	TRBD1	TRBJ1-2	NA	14	CASSFQGGWDGYTF	TGTGCCAGCAGTTTTCAAGGGGGCTGGGATGGCTACACCTTC
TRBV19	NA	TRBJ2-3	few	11	CASSIADTQYF	TGTGCCAGTAGTATAGCAGATACGCAGTATTTT
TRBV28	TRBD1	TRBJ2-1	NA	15	CASSDRDRWYNEQFF	TGTGCCAGCAGTGACCGGGACAGATGGTACAATGAGCAGTTCTTC
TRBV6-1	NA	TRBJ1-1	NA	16	CASSENPTHEDTEAFF	TGTGCCAGCAGTGAAAACCCGACCCACGAGGACACTGAAGCTTTCTTT
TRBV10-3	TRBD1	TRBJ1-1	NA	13	CAISGDRDTEAFF	TGTGCCATCAGTGGGGACAGGGACACTGAAGCTTTCTTT
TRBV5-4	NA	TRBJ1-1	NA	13	CASSLERNTEAFF	TGTGCCAGCAGCTTGGAGCGGAATACTGAAGCTTTCTTT
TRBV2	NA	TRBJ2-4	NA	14	CASSGSVAKNIQYF	TGTGCCAGCAGTGGTAGTGTAGCCAAAAACATTCAGTACTTC
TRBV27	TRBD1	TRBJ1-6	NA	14	CASSRTGYNSPLHF	TGTGCCAGCAGTCGGACAGGGTATAATTCACCCCTCCACTTT
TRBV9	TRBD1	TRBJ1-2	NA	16	CASSVHPGQFSYGYTF	TGTGCCAGCAGTGTTCATCCGGGACAGTTTTCCTATGGCTACACCTTC
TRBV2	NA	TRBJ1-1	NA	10	CASLNTEAFF	TGTGCCAGCCTAAACACTGAAGCTTTCTTT
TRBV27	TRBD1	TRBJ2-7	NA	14	CASSLGQGAYEQYF	TGTGCCAGCAGTTTAGGACAGGGGGCGTACGAGCAGTACTTC
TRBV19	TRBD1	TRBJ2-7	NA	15	CASSITGTGVYEQYF	TGTGCCAGTAGTATTACCGGGACAGGGGTTTACGAGCAGTACTTC
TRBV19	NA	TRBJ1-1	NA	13	CASSPGIATEAFF	TGTGCCAGTAGTCCCGGGATAGCGACTGAAGCTTTCTTT
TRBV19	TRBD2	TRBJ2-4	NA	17	CASSNPGLAGAWDIQYF	TGTGCCAGTAGTAACCCGGGACTAGCGGGAGCTTGGGACATTCAGTACTTC
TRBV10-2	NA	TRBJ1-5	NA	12	CASGDSNQPQHF	TGCGCCAGCGGGGATAGCAATCAGCCCCAGCATTTT
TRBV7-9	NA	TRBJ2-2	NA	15	CASTRPGQNTGELFF	TGTGCCAGCACCCGCCCGGGACAGAACACCGGGGAGCTGTTTTTT
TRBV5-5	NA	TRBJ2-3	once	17	CASSFLPSRPSTDTQYF	TGTGCCAGCAGCTTTCTACCCAGTCGCCCTAGCACAGATACGCAGTATTTT
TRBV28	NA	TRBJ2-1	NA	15	CASSLRGSGTAEQFF	TGTGCCAGCAGTTTGAGGGGTAGCGGGACAGCTGAGCAGTTCTTC
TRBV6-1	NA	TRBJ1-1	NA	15	CASSAQYARDTEAFF	TGTGCCAGCAGTGCCCAGTACGCCCGGGACACTGAAGCTTTCTTT
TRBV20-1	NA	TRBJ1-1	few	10	CSDDSLQAFF	TGCAGTGATGACAGCCTCCAAGCTTTCTTT
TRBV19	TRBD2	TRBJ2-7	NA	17	CASSTRLAGLYSYEQYF	TGTGCCAGTAGTACCCGACTAGCGGGACTATACTCCTACGAGCAGTACTTC
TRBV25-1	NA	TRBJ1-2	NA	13	CASSEWANYGYTF	TGTGCCAGCAGTGAATGGGCTAACTATGGCTACACCTTC
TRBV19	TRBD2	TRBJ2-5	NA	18	CASSIVGPLAGAIETQYF	TGTGCCAGTAGTATAGTAGGCCCACTAGCGGGAGCGATAGAGACCCAGTACTTC